Shown below are 18 T cell receptor beta chains from a single sample sequenced in a study of T cells in Graves' hyperthyroidism and ophthalmopathy. Amplification targeted TCR beta CDR3 regions from RNA transcripts. TCR CDR3 underwent first-round RT-PCR with the HTBI primer set. TCRdb fed the multiplex PCR reads into MiXCR, producing one record per CDR3 protein. Among roughly 570,000 distinct CDR3 sequences listed, about 43% were seen once. Material: peripheral blood or thyroid tissue (not recorded which). These receptors were taken from an adult woman with Graves' disease, either hyperthyroidism or ophthalmopathy (not recorded which).

Ten or more counts support this clonotype. Germline is not matched at one junction end, which may reflect a read error. The rearrangement uses TRBV20-1 and TRBJ1-5, with unresolved D. The CDR3 has 14 residues. Germline assignment: CDR1 DFQATT and CDR2 SNEGSKA (reference sequence). CDR3 nucleotides: TGCAGTGCGAGAGGGCAGCTTAGCAATCAGCCCCAGCATTTT. Amino acid sequence: CSARGQLSNQPQHF.

V and J are TRBV6-6 and TRBJ1-2, with 7 positions matching TRBD1. This CDR3 has 14 residues. The V segment lost 7 bases and the J segment 5 bases; nucleotides outside the gene matches: 10. Germline V gene sequence: CDR1 MNHNY, CDR2 SVGAGI (reference sequence). In DNA form, the CDR3 reads TGTGCCAGCACCGCAGACAGGGCCGATTATGGCTACACCTTC. Translated: CASTADRADYGYTF.

As to this clonotype: Just one base apart from a much larger clone, this may be a read error. J is TRBJ1-5 and V is TRBV14, with 9 bases identical to TRBD1. Germline V gene lookup returns CDR1 SGHDN and CDR2 FVKESK. This CDR3 is 14 amino acids long. The CDR3 DNA reads TGTGCCGGCAGCCTCAGACAGGGGGGTCAGCCCCAGCATTTT. This encodes CAGSLRQGGQPQHF. The whole variable domain, filled in from reference TRBV14 and TRBJ1-5, reads EAGVTQFPSHSVIEKGQTVTLRCDPISGHDNLYWYRRVMGKEIKFLLHFVKESKQDESGMPNNRFLAERTGGTYSTLKVQPAELEDSGVYFCAGSLRQGGQPQHFGDGTRLSIL.

At least ten counts were recorded for this clonotype. The chain has TRBV2 and TRBJ1-1; the D is unclear. CDR1 and CDR2 (germline): SNHLY, FYNNEI. V was clipped by 11 bases and J by 6 bases, with 19 bases between them. The CDR3 is made up of 13 amino acids. The CDR3 reads CALRTAGSSEAFF. The CDR3 region has the DNA TGTGCCCTAAGAACGGCGGGATCTTCTGAAGCTTTCTTT.

This clonotype occurred many times. The CDR3 sequence is CASRTTGENTGELFF. CDR3 DNA: TGTGCCAGCAGGACGACAGGGGAGAACACCGGGGAGCTGTTTTTT. This chain links TRBV2 with TRBJ2-2, with TRBD1 matching over 8 bases. This CDR3 is built from 15 residues. The germline CDR1 and CDR2 sequences are SNHLY and FYNNEI. V lost 6 bases to trimming and J lost 1 base; unmatched junction nucleotides: 4. The complete variable domain, with remaining parts taken from reference TRBV2 and TRBJ2-2, reads EPEVTQTPSHQVTQMGQEVILRCVPISNHLYFYWYRQILGQKVEFLVSFYNNEISEKSEIFDDQFSVERPDGSNFTLKIRSTKLEDSAMYFCASRTTGENTGELFFGEGSRLTVL.

The rearrangement links TRBV5-4 to TRBJ2-2; 9 bases line up with TRBD2. Germline V gene sequence: CDR1 SGHNT, CDR2 YYREEE (reference sequence). After removal of 2 bases from V and 0 bases from J, the junction contained 8 bases not matched to a gene. The CDR3 length is 18 residues. Here the CDR3 reads CASSLSSGTTSNTGELFF. The CDR3 bases are TGTGCCAGCAGCTTATCTAGCGGGACCACCTCGAACACCGGGGAGCTGTTTTTT.

J is TRBJ1-5 and V is TRBV19; the D is unclear. Per the germline V gene, CDR1 is LNHDA and CDR2 is SQIVND (reference sequence). The CDR3 has 14 amino acids. V was shortened by 3 bases and J by 2 bases, with 8 bases between the two germline ends. CDR3 in DNA: TGTGCCAGTAGTATGGCATGGGGCAATCAGCCCCAGCATTTT. This sequence encodes CASSMAWGNQPQHF.

This clonotype was detected ten times or more. The chain carries TRBV4-1 and TRBJ2-2, with 7 bases aligning to TRBD1. The junction had 8 bases not matched to a gene; V was cut back by 4 bases and J by 6 bases. The V gene's germline CDR1 is MGHRA and CDR2 YSYEKL. The CDR3 extends over 15 amino acids. DNA for the CDR3: TGCGCCAGCAGCCTCGGACGACAGGGATCCGGGGAGCTGTTTTTT. The encoded protein is CASSLGRQGSGELFF.

This clonotype was seen repeatedly, ten times or more. The chain uses TRBV19 and TRBJ2-2; D is possibly TRBD2 (5 bases). Germline V gene lookup returns CDR1 LNHDA and CDR2 SQIVND (reference sequence). This CDR3 contains 14 residues. V lost 10 bases and J 3 bases, leaving 15 bases between the germline ends. CDR3 loop: CATRGGPHTGELFF. CDR3 coding DNA: TGTGCCACCAGAGGCGGGCCCCACACCGGGGAGCTGTTTTTT. Full variable domain (outside the CDR3, taken from reference TRBV19 and TRBJ2-2): DGGITQSPKYLFRKEGQNVTLSCEQNLNHDAMYWYRQDPGQGLRLIYYSQIVNDFQKGDIAEGYSVSREKKESFPLTVTSAQKNPTAFYLCATRGGPHTGELFFGEGSRLTVL.

The V gene is TRBV24-1, the J gene TRBJ2-1; D ambiguous. Germline V gene data show CDR1 as KGHDR and CDR2 as SFDVKD. Trimming shortened V by 4 bases and J by 3 bases, and 12 bases separated the two germline ends. The CDR3 is 15 amino acids. CDR3 amino acids: CATSDPSRVYNEQFF. The CDR3 bases are TGTGCCACCAGTGACCCATCAAGAGTCTACAATGAGCAGTTCTTC.

The chain joins TRBV7-9 to TRBJ2-7; D might be TRBD1 (6 bases). The CDR3 has 13 residues. Germline CDR1 reads SEHNR; CDR2 reads FQNEAQ (reference sequence). The V end lost 5 bases, the J end lost 3 bases, and 11 bases lay between the germline ends. CDR3 sequence (DNA): TGTGCCAGCAGCGCCCAGGGGCGCTACGAGCAGTACTTC. Its protein is CASSAQGRYEQYF.

The J gene is TRBJ1-2, the V gene TRBV11-2, with a possible D match to TRBD1 (6 bases). Germline CDR1 SGHAT, CDR2 FQNNGV. V lost 3 bases and J 6 bases, leaving 14 bases between the germline ends. The CDR3 consists of 14 residues. The CDR3 is CASSLGPGVHGYTF. The CDR3 nucleotides are TGTGCCAGCAGCTTGGGACCAGGGGTTCATGGCTACACCTTC.

This clonotype appeared many times. The chain is built from TRBV5-1 and TRBJ2-7; a weak D match, TRBD1 (6 bases). Trimming removed 4 bases from V and 8 bases from J, with 13 bases in between. CDR3 length: 12 amino acids. Germline V gene sequence: CDR1 SGHRS, CDR2 YFSETQ. Written as DNA, the CDR3 is TGCGCCAGCAGCATACAGGGACCCCAGCAGTACTTC. This encodes CASSIQGPQQYF.

There are many counts of this clonotype. This chain links TRBV7-2 with TRBJ1-3; D call uncertain. Looked up from germline, CDR1 is SGHTA and CDR2 is FQGNSA. This CDR3 has 18 amino acids. V shed 4 bases and J shed 0 bases, with 19 bases lying between them. CDR3 sequence reads: CASSSLRAPRPSGNTIYF. The CDR3 DNA reads as TGTGCCAGCAGCTCCCTTAGGGCTCCTCGTCCCTCTGGAAACACCATATATTTT.

The sample holds many counts of this clonotype. The rearrangement joins TRBV5-5 to TRBJ2-7; 9 bases match TRBD2. V shed 1 base and J 3 bases; nucleotides not matched to a gene: 5. This CDR3 is 15 amino acids long. Germline loops: CDR1 SGHKS, CDR2 YYEKEE (reference sequence). The CDR3 protein is CASSLRLREGYEQYF. CDR3 nucleotide sequence: TGTGCCAGCAGCTTGAGGTTGCGGGAGGGCTACGAGCAGTACTTC.

CDR3 residues: CASGALRTNQPQHF. For the CDR3, the DNA is TGTGCCAGCGGAGCCCTCAGGACCAATCAGCCCCAGCATTTT. The genes are TRBV10-3 and TRBJ1-5; D gene uncertain. Per germline, CDR1 ENHRY and CDR2 SYGVKD. CDR3 length: 14 residues. With 10 bases removed from V and 3 bases from J, the gap between germline ends came to 16 bases.

This sequence joins TRBV10-3 and TRBJ1-1, with 8 nucleotides matching TRBD1. Germline V lookup: CDR1 ENHRY, CDR2 SYGVKD. The V segment lost 6 bases and the J segment 3 bases; nucleotides outside the gene matches: 6. CDR3 length: 14 residues. CDR3 sequence (DNA): TGTGCCATCAGGAACAGGGGGAGGGACACTGAAGCTTTCTTT. Protein: CAIRNRGRDTEAFF.

This chain connects TRBV7-2 to TRBJ2-7, with D possibly matching TRBD1 (6 bases). V shed 6 bases and J shed 3 bases, with 18 bases lying between them. The CDR3 covers 15 residues. Germline CDR1 SGHTA, CDR2 FQGNSA. The CDR3 reads CASRLDSPSHYEQYF. The CDR3 nucleotides are TGTGCCAGCAGGTTGGACAGTCCATCCCACTACGAGCAGTACTTC. Using reference TRBV7-2 and TRBJ2-7 for the parts outside the CDR3, the full variable domain is GAGVSQSPSNKVTEKGKDVELRCDPISGHTALYWYRQSLGQGLEFLIYFQGNSAPDKSGLPSDRFSAERTGGSVSTLTIQRTQQEDSAVYLCASRLDSPSHYEQYFGPGTRLTVT.